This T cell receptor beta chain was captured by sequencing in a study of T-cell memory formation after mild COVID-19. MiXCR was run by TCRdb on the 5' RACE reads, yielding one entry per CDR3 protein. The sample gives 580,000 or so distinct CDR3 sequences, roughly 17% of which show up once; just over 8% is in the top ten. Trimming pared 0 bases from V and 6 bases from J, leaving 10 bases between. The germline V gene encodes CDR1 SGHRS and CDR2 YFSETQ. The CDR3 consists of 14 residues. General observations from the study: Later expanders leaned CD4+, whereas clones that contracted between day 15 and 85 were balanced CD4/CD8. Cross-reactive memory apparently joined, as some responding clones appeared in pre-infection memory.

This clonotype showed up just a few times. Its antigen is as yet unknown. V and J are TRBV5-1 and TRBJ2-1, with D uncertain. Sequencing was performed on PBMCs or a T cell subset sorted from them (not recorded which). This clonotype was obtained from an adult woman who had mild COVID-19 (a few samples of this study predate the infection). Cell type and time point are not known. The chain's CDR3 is CASSLGWASNEQFF. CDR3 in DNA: TGCGCCAGCAGCTTGGGGTGGGCTAGCAATGAGCAGTTCTTC.